The sequence of this T cell receptor (beta chain) was determined in a study of memory CD4+ T cells and cytomegalovirus serostatus. CDR1 is SGHDT, CDR2 YYEEEE, per germline. This CDR3 spans 15 amino acids. J was trimmed by 5 bases and V by 4 bases; bases with no gene match: 5. Single viable CD3+CD4+CD8-CD45RO+ cells were sorted as the memory CD4+ T cells. The table came from immunoSEQ multiplex PCR; TCRdb's copy has only in-frame clones and leaves some out. The sample lists under 50,000 clones; 70% to 75% were seen once. This chain uses TRBV5-6 with TRBJ2-5; 13 bases are shared with TRBD2. This sequence originates from an adult in good health and CMV-seropositive. The sequenced material came from memory CD4+ T cells from blood. CDR3 sequence (DNA): TGTGCCAGCAGCCCGGGACTAGCGGGGTTGGAGACCCAGTACTTC. It is translated as CASSPGLAGLETQYF.